Below, 21 T cell receptor beta chains from the same sample are listed, as sequenced in a study of cytomegalovirus exposure and HLA in healthy donors. Vbeta (60) and Jbeta (13) primers were used in the PCR. Produced via immunoSEQ multiplex PCR; TCRdb's table is partial and in-frame only. The table includes over 30,000 clones, just over 85% detected once. The sequencing sample was made of PBMCs. The receptor set was obtained from a woman aged 40 to 50 in good health and CMV-seropositive.

The rearrangement joins TRBV29-1 to TRBJ2-1; TRBD2 aligns across 10 bases. The junction had 2 bases not matched to a gene; V was cut back by 3 bases and J by 0 bases. Germline V gives CDR1 SQVTM, CDR2 ANQGSEA. There are 15 residues in the CDR3. The CDR3 sequence is CSVDTSGVSYNEQFF. In nucleotides, the CDR3 is TGCAGCGTTGATACTAGCGGGGTCTCCTACAATGAGCAGTTCTTC.

This clone was recorded only once. The chain combines TRBV10-3 with TRBJ2-1; unclear D gene. The length of the CDR3 is 15 residues. Trimming left V 2 bases short and J 0 bases short, with 8 bases between. The germline V gene has CDR1 ENHRY and CDR2 SYGVKD. The CDR3 sequence: CAISEPTSSYNEQFF. In nucleotides, the CDR3 is TGTGCCATCAGTGAGCCCACGAGCTCCTACAATGAGCAGTTCTTC.

The chain couples TRBV9 to TRBJ2-1; tentative D call: TRBD1 (5 bases). CDR1 is SGDLS, CDR2 YYNGEE, per germline. Trimming took 0 bases from V and 6 from J, leaving 10 bases between them. The CDR3 extends over 14 amino acids. CDR3 coding DNA: TGTGCCAGCAGCGTAGGGGTTAGGGGCAATGAGCAGTTCTTC. Translated, it gives CASSVGVRGNEQFF.

This chain uses TRBV2 with TRBJ1-1; TRBD1 matches at 8 bases. Trimming at V came to 2 bases and at J to 0 bases, leaving 5 bases not matched to a gene. The CDR3 consists of 16 residues. CDR1 SNHLY and CDR2 FYNNEI come from the germline V gene. The CDR3 protein is CASSEQGAILNTEAFF. CDR3 in DNA: TGTGCCAGCAGTGAACAGGGGGCTATCCTGAACACTGAAGCTTTCTTT.

V and J are TRBV4-1 and TRBJ2-1; 9 bases are a match to TRBD1. The CDR3 totals 14 residues. Germline trimming cut 4 bases from V and 7 bases from J; bases unmatched to any gene: 5. Germline V gives CDR1 MGHRA, CDR2 YSYEKL. This CDR3 reads CASSRTGQGNEQFF. CDR3 bases: TGCGCCAGCAGCCGAACGGGACAGGGAAATGAGCAGTTCTTC.

The chain has TRBV11-3 and TRBJ2-5; D uncertain. Germline V gene data show CDR1 as SGHNT and CDR2 as YENEEA. This CDR3 contains 14 residues. Trimming stripped 0 bases from V and 7 bases from J, with 12 bases between. In DNA form, the CDR3 reads TGTGCCAGCAGCTTAGACTTACCCCCGCGGACCCAGTACTTC. Encoded protein: CASSLDLPPRTQYF.

The J gene is TRBJ1-6, the V gene TRBV6-4; 7 bases align to TRBD1. In germline, CDR1 is MRHNA, CDR2 SNTAGT. With 5 bases clipped from V and 3 bases from J, the junction kept 7 bases outside the gene matches. The CDR3 is 16 amino acids. The CDR3 region has the DNA TGTGCCAGCAGTCCCGGGACAGAAGTCTATAATTCACCCCTCCACTTT. Protein sequence: CASSPGTEVYNSPLHF.

This chain uses TRBV4-2 with TRBJ1-2; TRBD1 might be the D (6 bases). Trimming shortened V by 1 base and J by 3 bases, and 12 bases separated the two germline ends. The CDR3 spans 15 residues. The V gene's germline CDR1 is LGHNA and CDR2 YNFKEQ. The DNA of the CDR3 is TGTGCCAGCAGCCAAGGGCAGGGGCCGTACTATGGCTACACCTTC. Its protein product is CASSQGQGPYYGYTF.

The V gene is TRBV6-6, the J gene TRBJ1-5; tentatively, D is TRBD1 (6 bases). This CDR3 is built from 15 residues. The germline V gene has CDR1 MNHNY and CDR2 SVGAGI (reference sequence). The germline V and J ends were trimmed by 3 bases and 4 bases, with 13 bases remaining between them. CDR3 nucleotides: TGTGCCAGCAGTTATCGGGCAGGGGTTAATCAGCCCCAGCATTTT. Its translation is CASSYRAGVNQPQHF.

A note on this clone: The same CDR3 is also encoded by other DNA sequences in this sample. V and J are TRBV7-2 and TRBJ2-5; D is perhaps TRBD1 (6 bases). The germline gives CDR1 SGHTA, CDR2 FQGNSA. There are 13 residues in the CDR3. Between the trimmed V and J ends, which lost 1 base and 5 bases, there was a span of 8 bases. CDR3 sequence reads: CASSLVGGETQYF. CDR3 nucleotide sequence: TGTGCCAGCAGCTTAGTAGGGGGTGAGACCCAGTACTTC.

A single count supports this clone. The rearrangement uses TRBV9 and TRBJ2-1; D might be TRBD1 (5 bases). With 0 bases removed from V and 9 bases from J, the gap between germline ends came to 16 bases. Per the germline V gene, CDR1 is SGDLS and CDR2 is YYNGEE. There are 15 residues in the CDR3. CDR3 region: CASSVGPGQGGEQFF. CDR3 DNA sequence: TGTGCCAGCAGCGTAGGTCCAGGGCAGGGTGGTGAGCAGTTCTTC. Supplemented by reference TRBV9 and TRBJ2-1, the full variable domain reads DSGVTQTPKHLITATGQRVTLRCSPRSGDLSVYWYQQSLDQGLQFLIQYYNGEERAKGNILERFSAQQFPDLHSELNLSSLELGDSALYFCASSVGPGQGGEQFFGPGTRLTVL.

The chain has TRBV19 and TRBJ1-1; tentative D call: TRBD1 (5 bases). V lost 2 bases, J lost 3 bases, and 10 bases lay in between. Germline V CDR1 and CDR2: LNHDA, SQIVND (reference sequence). The CDR3 has 14 amino acids. For the CDR3, the DNA is TGTGCCAGTAGTATACAGGGTCCCCACACTGAAGCTTTCTTT. Translating it yields CASSIQGPHTEAFF.

The J gene is TRBJ2-4, the V gene TRBV7-9; 7 bases fit TRBD2. Per germline, CDR1 SEHNR and CDR2 FQNEAQ (reference sequence). Trimming cost V 7 bases and J 8 bases; bases outside gene matches: 14. CDR3 size: 15 residues. CDR3 sequence: CASTRLSAGRDIQYF. Written as DNA, the CDR3 is TGTGCCAGCACCCGACTGTCCGCAGGGAGGGACATTCAGTACTTC.

The chain couples TRBV11-2 to TRBJ2-2; 8 positions match TRBD2. CDR1 is SGHAT, CDR2 FQNNGV, per germline. The V segment lost 4 bases and the J segment 6 bases; nucleotides outside the gene matches: 7. The CDR3 is 15 residues long. For the CDR3, the DNA is TGTGCCAGCAGCTCAGGAGCGGGGGTCCCCGGGGAGCTGTTTTTT. Its protein product is CASSSGAGVPGELFF.

The genes are TRBV2 and TRBJ1-2, with D hard to call. CDR1 and CDR2 (germline): SNHLY, FYNNEI. Trimming left V 8 bases short and J 2 bases short, with 12 bases between. The CDR3 extends over 13 amino acids. CDR3: CASVGVENYGYTF. The DNA of the CDR3 is TGTGCCAGCGTCGGGGTTGAGAACTATGGCTACACCTTC.

Only a few counts were recorded for this clone. The CDR3 spells CASSYKQGRGNTEAFF. CDR3 DNA: TGTGCCAGCAGCTATAAACAGGGAAGGGGGAACACTGAAGCTTTCTTT. V is TRBV5-4 and J is TRBJ1-1; D is perhaps TRBD1 (6 bases). Germline lookup yields CDR1 SGHNT and CDR2 YYREEE (reference sequence). V lost 3 bases to trimming and J lost 1 base, with 16 bases between them. This CDR3 spans 16 amino acids.

The rearrangement links TRBV2 to TRBJ2-1, with TRBD1 matching over 8 bases. The CDR3 totals 13 residues. The V and J ends lost 5 bases and 6 bases, in that order; junction bases with no gene match: 3. Germline CDR1 and CDR2: SNHLY and FYNNEI. The CDR3 DNA sequence: TGTGCCAGCAGTCAAGGACAGGGCAATGAGCAGTTCTTC. Amino acids: CASSQGQGNEQFF.

The rearrangement links TRBV10-2 to TRBJ2-3; perhaps TRBD1 as D (6 bases). V lost 2 bases and J 1 base, leaving 16 bases between the germline ends. The germline V gene encodes CDR1 WSHSY and CDR2 SAAADI. The length of the CDR3 is 17 residues. The CDR3 sequence: CASSETSTGTRTDTQYF. CDR3 DNA sequence: TGCGCCAGCAGTGAGACGTCGACAGGTACTCGCACAGATACGCAGTATTTT.

This clone was picked up a small number of times. This chain connects TRBV11-1 to TRBJ1-6; 7 bases match TRBD1. Germline-derived CDR1 and CDR2 are SGHAT and FQDESV (reference sequence). Trimming removed 5 bases from V and 9 bases from J; junction bases left unmatched: 10. The CDR3 covers 15 residues. The CDR3 DNA is TGTGCCAGCAGCAGACAGGGCGTAAGTGGTTCACCCCTCCACTTT. Translating it yields CASSRQGVSGSPLHF.

This clone appeared a single time. The chain couples TRBV6-5 to TRBJ1-1; a possible D gene is TRBD1 (6 bases). There are 13 residues in the CDR3. Trimming left V 5 bases short and J 11 bases short, with 18 bases between. Germline CDR1 and CDR2: MNHEY and SVGAGI. The CDR3, as DNA: TGTGCCAGCAGTCAGGGCAGGGGATATGAGGCTTTCTTT. Translation gives CASSQGRGYEAFF.

This sequence joins TRBV5-4 and TRBJ2-5; tentative D call: TRBD2 (7 bases). The V and J ends lost 3 bases and 5 bases respectively, with 17 bases between them. Germline CDR1 reads SGHNT; CDR2 reads YYREEE (reference sequence). The CDR3 is made up of 15 amino acids. This chain's CDR3 is CASSSTKQGGETQYF. The CDR3 region has the DNA TGTGCCAGCAGCTCCACGAAACAGGGAGGGGAGACCCAGTACTTC.